This is a list of T cell receptor beta chains from one sample in a study of T cell changes during pregnancy in multiple sclerosis. Some clones are missing from TCRdb's copy, which holds only in-frame ones; the method was immunoSEQ multiplex PCR. The top ten hold approximately 6.1% of the sample, which has tens of thousands of clones, roughly 90% seen once. Here the sequenced sample was CD8+ T cells from peripheral blood mononuclear cells, taken in the second trimester of pregnancy. These receptors were collected from a female donor with multiple sclerosis, enrolled in a pregnancy study. The CDR3 runs from the conserved cysteine through the conserved F or W. A D gene is named only where the DNA matches it firmly. The size entry is marked missing in some rows and otherwise reads once, few, many or a size class.

CASSLGSQQGGIQYF,TGTGCCAGCAGCTTAGGGTCCCAACAGGGGGGCATTCAGTACTTC,TRBD1,TRBV7-8,NA,TRBJ2-4
CASSGGLAGTSYEQYF,TGTGCCAGCAGCGGGGGACTAGCGGGTACGTCCTACGAGCAGTACTTC,TRBD2,TRBV7-9,NA,TRBJ2-7
CASSLIPRDRGYTF,TGTGCCAGCAGTTTAATCCCCCGGGACAGGGGCTACACCTTC,TRBD1,TRBV28,NA,TRBJ1-2
CASSERGAGHEAFF,TGTGCCAGCAGTGAAAGAGGCGCAGGGCACGAAGCTTTCTTT,NA,TRBV6-1,NA,TRBJ1-1
CASSLSSGSSYEQYF,TGTGCCAGCAGTTTATCGAGCGGGAGCTCCTACGAGCAGTACTTC,TRBD2,TRBV27,NA,TRBJ2-7
CAWSATSGYYEQYF,TGTGCCTGGAGTGCGACTAGCGGGTACTACGAGCAGTACTTC,TRBD2,TRBV30,NA,TRBJ2-7
CASSPPDQETQYF,TGTGCCAGCAGCCCCCCGGACCAAGAGACCCAGTACTTC,NA,TRBV7-9,NA,TRBJ2-5
CASKLGGAVETQYF,TGTGCCAGCAAGTTAGGGGGCGCGGTCGAGACCCAGTACTTC,TRBD1,TRBV6-1,NA,TRBJ2-5
CASSLETGYYGYTF,TGTGCCAGCAGCTTAGAAACAGGATACTATGGCTACACCTTC,NA,TRBV11-2,once,TRBJ1-2
CASSVFETGELFF,TGTGCCAGCAGCGTATTCGAGACCGGGGAGCTGTTTTTT,NA,TRBV9,NA,TRBJ2-2
CASSRGQKTEAFF,TGTGCCAGCAGCCGAGGACAGAAAACTGAAGCTTTCTTT,NA,TRBV27,NA,TRBJ1-1
CASSLGQTTYEQYF,TGTGCCAGCAGCCTGGGACAGACAACTTACGAGCAGTACTTC,TRBD1,TRBV14,NA,TRBJ2-7
CASSPMGGWSYEQYF,TGTGCCAGCAGCCCAATGGGGGGGTGGTCCTACGAGCAGTACTTC,TRBD2,TRBV9,NA,TRBJ2-7
CASSSSWGLAKYF,TGTGCCAGCAGCTCCTCCTGGGGACTCGCAAAGTATTTT,NA,TRBV7-2,NA,TRBJ2-3
CASSFLVGGEAFF,TGTGCCAGCAGTTTTTTGGTCGGCGGTGAAGCTTTCTTT,NA,TRBV27,NA,TRBJ1-1
CASSRTGAGETQYF,TGTGCCAGCAGTCGCACAGGGGCGGGAGAGACCCAGTACTTC,TRBD1,TRBV27,NA,TRBJ2-5
CASSWDSNSNQPQHF,TGTGCCAGCAGTTGGGACAGCAATAGCAATCAGCCCCAGCATTTT,TRBD1,TRBV27,NA,TRBJ1-5
CASSAPGEVGYTF,TGTGCCAGCAGTGCTCCGGGGGAAGTTGGCTACACCTTC,NA,TRBV6-4,NA,TRBJ1-2
CASSQDVYSSYNEQFF,TGCGCCAGCAGCCAAGACGTTTACAGCTCCTACAATGAGCAGTTCTTC,NA,TRBV4-3,NA,TRBJ2-1
CASSPQGYTGELFF,TGTGCCAGCAGCCCACAGGGTTACACCGGGGAGCTGTTTTTT,NA,TRBV28,NA,TRBJ2-2
CASSMPPLQPQHF,TGTGCCAGTAGTATGCCCCCCCTACAGCCCCAGCATTTT,NA,TRBV19,NA,TRBJ1-5
CASSLSSREKRGQFF,TGTGCCAGCAGCTTATCCTCTAGGGAGAAGAGAGGGCAGTTCTTC,NA,TRBV7-9,NA,TRBJ2-1
CASSQRTGEQPQHF,TGTGCCAGCAGCCAAAGGACAGGGGAACAGCCCCAGCATTTT,TRBD1,TRBV4-2,NA,TRBJ1-5
CASSSPGTSTDTQYF,TGTGCCAGCAGCTCGCCGGGAACTAGCACAGATACGCAGTATTTT,NA,TRBV5-8,NA,TRBJ2-3
CASSSPRTSREQYF,TGTGCCAGCAGTTCCCCCCGGACTAGTCGCGAGCAGTACTTC,TRBD2,TRBV6-5,NA,TRBJ2-7
CASRRASDYGYTF,TGTGCCAGCAGACGAGCTTCCGACTATGGCTACACCTTC,NA,TRBV7-2,NA,TRBJ1-2
CASSQHDSTGELFF,TGCGCCAGCAGCCAGCACGATAGTACCGGGGAGCTGTTTTTT,NA,TRBV4-3,NA,TRBJ2-2
CASMSVISSYNEQFF,TGTGCCAGCATGTCGGTCATTAGCTCCTACAATGAGCAGTTCTTC,NA,TRBV25-1,NA,TRBJ2-1
CASSYSLDRRLAGVVDPDTQYF,TGTGCCAGCAGTTACTCTTTGGACAGAAGACTAGCGGGAGTCGTAGATCCGGATACGCAGTATTTT,TRBD2,TRBV6-7,NA,TRBJ2-3
CASSREKRRETQYF,TGTGCCAGCAGCCGGGAAAAGCGTCGGGAGACCCAGTACTTC,NA,TRBV13,NA,TRBJ2-5
CASSPRASGSDEQFF,TGTGCCAGCAGCCCCCGGGCTAGCGGGAGTGATGAGCAGTTCTTC,TRBD2,TRBV7-6,medium-sized,TRBJ2-1
CASSGTPFSYEQYF,TGTGCCAGTAGTGGGACACCTTTCTCCTACGAGCAGTACTTC,NA,TRBV19,NA,TRBJ2-7
CASSLGLYEQYF,TGTGCCAGCAGCTTAGGGCTCTACGAGCAGTACTTC,NA,TRBV11-2,NA,TRBJ2-7
CASSVWGDRRDTDTQYF,TGTGCCAGCAGCGTATGGGGGGACCGAAGGGACACAGATACGCAGTATTTT,NA,TRBV9,NA,TRBJ2-3
CASSEDGGEAFF,TGTGCCAGCAGCGAAGACGGGGGTGAAGCTTTCTTT,NA,TRBV7-9,few,TRBJ1-1
CAWNGVGNQPQHF,TGTGCCTGGAACGGGGTTGGCAATCAGCCCCAGCATTTT,NA,TRBV30,NA,TRBJ1-5
CASSLAPYTGELFF,TGTGCCAGCAGCCTAGCGCCGTACACCGGGGAGCTGTTTTTT,NA,TRBV27,NA,TRBJ2-2
CASSPRGWNEQFF,TGTGCCAGCAGCCCGCGAGGGTGGAATGAGCAGTTCTTC,NA,TRBV14,NA,TRBJ2-1
CAWSVGLSGGDEQYF,TGTGCCTGGAGTGTGGGACTATCAGGTGGGGACGAGCAGTACTTC,TRBD2,TRBV30,NA,TRBJ2-7
CASSHQGAKIITNTGELFF,TGTGCCAGCAGCCATCAGGGGGCCAAAATAATAACGAACACCGGGGAGCTGTTTTTT,TRBD1,TRBV7-2,NA,TRBJ2-2
CASSIGIREGYF,TGTGCCAGCAGTATTGGGATCCGAGAGGGTTACTTC,NA,TRBV7-9,NA,TRBJ2-5
CSVAGVAGANVLTF,TGCAGCGTGGCCGGGGTTGCTGGGGCCAACGTCCTGACTTTC,NA,TRBV29-1,NA,TRBJ2-6
CAIKEGSGEAFF,TGTGCCATCAAGGAGGGGAGTGGTGAAGCTTTCTTT,NA,TRBV10-3,few,TRBJ1-1
CASSQTGTSSYEQYF,TGTGCCAGCAGCCAAACCGGGACTAGTTCCTACGAGCAGTACTTC,TRBD2,TRBV14,NA,TRBJ2-7
CASGPPPGTGGAEKLFF,TGTGCTAGTGGTCCCCCCCCCGGGACAGGGGGCGCGGAAAAACTGTTTTTT,TRBD1,TRBV12-5,NA,TRBJ1-4
CARSLGGTSGSLVPYTQYF,TGTGCCAGAAGCTTGGGGGGGACTAGCGGGAGCCTCGTCCCATATACGCAGTATTTT,TRBD2,TRBV5-3,NA,TRBJ2-3
CASSLGPRWEAFF,TGTGCCAGCAGCTTAGGCCCCCGGTGGGAAGCTTTCTTT,NA,TRBV7-9,NA,TRBJ1-1
CATGTLTYYGYTF,TGTGCCACCGGGACTCTTACGTACTATGGCTACACCTTC,NA,TRBV28,NA,TRBJ1-2
CSVDEDTEAFF,TGCAGCGTTGACGAGGACACTGAAGCTTTCTTT,NA,TRBV29-1,NA,TRBJ1-1
CASSLGLAGASYNEQFF,TGTGCCAGCAGCTTAGGCCTAGCGGGTGCCTCCTACAATGAGCAGTTCTTC,TRBD2,TRBV7-9,NA,TRBJ2-1
CAWSVHSGPYNEQFF,TGTGCCTGGAGTGTACATAGCGGGCCTTACAATGAGCAGTTCTTC,TRBD2,TRBV30,NA,TRBJ2-1
CASSQVNLTSGHRTGELFF,TGCGCCAGCAGCCAAGTTAACCTTACTAGCGGACATCGCACCGGGGAGCTGTTTTTT,TRBD2,TRBV4-3,NA,TRBJ2-2
CASSEHSGLAASETQYF,TGTGCCAGCAGCGAGCACTCGGGACTAGCGGCTTCGGAGACCCAGTACTTC,TRBD2,TRBV9,once,TRBJ2-5
CASSQGLEGASNQPQHF,TGCGCCAGCAGCCAAGGACTAGAGGGGGCTAGCAATCAGCCCCAGCATTTT,TRBD1,TRBV4-3,NA,TRBJ1-5
CATSGTGTDTQYF,TGTGCCACCTCCGGGACTGGCACAGATACGCAGTATTTT,NA,TRBV15,once,TRBJ2-3
CASSQSGGTVKNIQYF,TGCGCCAGCAGCCAATCAGGGGGGACAGTGAAAAACATTCAGTACTTC,NA,TRBV4-1,NA,TRBJ2-4
CSVKTEATGNTIYF,TGCAGCGTTAAGACAGAGGCCACTGGAAACACCATATATTTT,NA,TRBV29-1,NA,TRBJ1-3
CASSDGVPEDGYTF,TGTGCCAGCAGTGACGGGGTTCCTGAAGATGGCTACACCTTC,NA,TRBV6-5,NA,TRBJ1-2
CASSKAFGGGGDYGYTF,TGTGCCAGCAGCAAAGCGTTCGGGGGGGGCGGCGACTATGGCTACACCTTC,NA,TRBV21-1,NA,TRBJ1-2
CASRGRASYEQYF,TGTGCCAGCAGAGGCAGGGCTTCCTACGAGCAGTACTTC,NA,TRBV19,NA,TRBJ2-7